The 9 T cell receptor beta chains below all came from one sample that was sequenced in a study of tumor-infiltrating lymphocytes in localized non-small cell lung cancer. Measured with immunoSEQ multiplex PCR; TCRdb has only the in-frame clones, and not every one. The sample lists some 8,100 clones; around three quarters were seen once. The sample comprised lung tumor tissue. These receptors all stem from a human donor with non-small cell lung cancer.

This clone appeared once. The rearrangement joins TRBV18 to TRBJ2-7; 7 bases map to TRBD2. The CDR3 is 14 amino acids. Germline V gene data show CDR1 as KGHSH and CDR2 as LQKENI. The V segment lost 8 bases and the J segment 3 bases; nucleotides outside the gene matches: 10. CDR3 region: CASRAREGYYEQYF. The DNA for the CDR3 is TGTGCCAGCCGAGCCAGGGAGGGGTACTACGAGCAGTACTTC.

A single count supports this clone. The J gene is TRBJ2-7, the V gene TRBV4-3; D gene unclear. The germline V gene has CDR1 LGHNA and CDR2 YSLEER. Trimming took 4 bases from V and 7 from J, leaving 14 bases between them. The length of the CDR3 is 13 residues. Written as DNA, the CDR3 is TGCGCCAGCAGCCCCCAGTGGGGTAGTGAGCAGTACTTC. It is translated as CASSPQWGSEQYF.

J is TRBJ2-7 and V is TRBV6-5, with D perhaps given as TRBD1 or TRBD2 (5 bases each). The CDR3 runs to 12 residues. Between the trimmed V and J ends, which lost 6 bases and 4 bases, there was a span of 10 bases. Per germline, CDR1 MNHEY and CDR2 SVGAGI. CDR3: CASSRDGYEQYF. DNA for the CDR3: TGTGCCAGCAGCCGGGACGGATACGAGCAGTACTTC.

Here the CDR3 reads CASSGLAGGEQFF. The CDR3 nucleotides are TGTGCCAGCAGTGGACTAGCGGGAGGTGAGCAGTTCTTC. The chain carries TRBV2 and TRBJ2-1; 13 nucleotides match TRBD2. Germline CDR1 SNHLY, CDR2 FYNNEI. The ends lost 4 bases at V and 9 bases at J; junction bases unmatched: 0. This CDR3 region has 13 residues.

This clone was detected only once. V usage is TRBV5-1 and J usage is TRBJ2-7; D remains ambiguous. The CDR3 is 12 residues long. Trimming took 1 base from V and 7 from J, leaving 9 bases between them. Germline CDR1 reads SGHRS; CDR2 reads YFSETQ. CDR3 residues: CASSLTAGEQYF. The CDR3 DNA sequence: TGCGCCAGCAGCTTGACCGCTGGAGAGCAGTACTTC.

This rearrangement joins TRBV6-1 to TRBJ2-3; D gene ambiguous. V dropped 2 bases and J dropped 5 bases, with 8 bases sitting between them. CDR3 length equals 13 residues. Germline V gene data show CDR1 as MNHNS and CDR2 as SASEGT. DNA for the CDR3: TGTGCCAGCAGTGAACTTACCGGAGATACGCAGTATTTT. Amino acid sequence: CASSELTGDTQYF.

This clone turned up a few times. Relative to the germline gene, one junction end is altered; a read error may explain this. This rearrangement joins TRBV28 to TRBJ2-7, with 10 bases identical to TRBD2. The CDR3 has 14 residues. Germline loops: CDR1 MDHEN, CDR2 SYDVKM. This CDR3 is CASSLRPPTSGPRF. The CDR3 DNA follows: TGTGCCAGCAGTTTACGCCCCCCGACTAGCGGGCCTCGCTTC.

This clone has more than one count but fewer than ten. The CDR3 region is CASVGWAPSGELFF. The DNA of the CDR3 is TGTGCCAGCGTGGGATGGGCTCCGTCCGGGGAGCTGTTTTTT. V gene TRBV6-6 combines with J gene TRBJ2-2; D gene ambiguous. From germline, CDR1 is MNHNY and CDR2 SVGAGI (reference sequence). The CDR3 runs 14 residues. Between the trimmed V and J ends, which lost 8 bases and 6 bases, there was a span of 16 bases.

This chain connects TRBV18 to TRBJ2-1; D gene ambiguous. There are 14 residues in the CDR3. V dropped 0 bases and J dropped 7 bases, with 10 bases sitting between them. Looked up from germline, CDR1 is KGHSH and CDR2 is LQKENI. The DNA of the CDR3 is TGTGCCAGCTCACCACCTAGTGCTCTAAATGAGCAGTTCTTC. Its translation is CASSPPSALNEQFF.